These 21 T cell receptor beta chains share one sample of origin, sequenced in a study of monozygotic twins with inflammatory bowel disease. TCRdb re-called the 5' RACE reads and shows each CDR3 protein once, DNA omitted. This sample's clone table lists roughly 300,000 distinct CDR3 sequences. Sequences were obtained from blood. The origin of the receptors is a human donor with ulcerative colitis or Crohn's disease, or a healthy co-twin of an affected twin (not recorded which).

The genes are TRBV18 and TRBJ1-1; absent DNA, TCRdb's TRBD1 call cannot be checked. The CDR3 runs to 15 residues. The germline V gene encodes CDR1 KGHSH and CDR2 LQKENI. CDR3 region: CASSPGTEVRSEAFF.

The chain combines TRBV7-2 with TRBJ2-1; the D call of TRBD2 rests on TCRdb alone, since no DNA is present to check it. CDR1 is SGHTA, CDR2 FQGNSA, per germline. This CDR3 is built from 13 residues. The CDR3 loop reads CASSQTLDNEQFF.

The chain uses TRBV27 and TRBJ2-2; no DNA is available, so the TRBD1 call from TCRdb remains unchecked. Germline assignment: CDR1 MNHEY and CDR2 SMNVEV (reference sequence). This CDR3 comprises 20 residues. CDR3 region: CASSRSPPRATRQDTGELFF.

The chain links TRBV12-3 or TRBV12-4 to TRBJ2-1; as DNA is missing, the TRBD1 call by TCRdb cannot be tested. CDR3 length: 12 residues. The CDR3 here is CATTGTYNEQFF.

The chain couples TRBV5-1 to TRBJ2-7. The CDR3 consists of 14 residues. Germline loops: CDR1 SGHRS, CDR2 YFSETQ. The CDR3 is CASSKETQRYEQYF.

The V call is TRBV12-3 or TRBV12-4, the J call TRBJ2-3; TCRdb's D call, TRBD1, is unchecked because there is no DNA. The CDR3 is made up of 13 amino acids. This CDR3 is CASSRDSTDTQYF.

The chain is built from TRBV5-1 and TRBJ2-2; TCRdb gives TRBD1 as the D gene, but with no DNA this cannot be confirmed. Germline V gene sequence: CDR1 SGHRS, CDR2 YFSETQ. The CDR3 spans 15 residues. CDR3 sequence: CASSPGTVETGELFF.

The V and J genes are TRBV28 and TRBJ1-1; with no DNA, the TCRdb D assignment of TRBD1 cannot be verified. The CDR3 sequence is 16 residues long. CDR1 MDHEN and CDR2 SYDVKM come from the germline V gene. CDR3: CASSFVLFGQNTEAFF.

The chain joins TRBV10-3 to TRBJ2-2. Germline-derived CDR1 and CDR2 are ENHRY and SYGVKD. CDR3 size: 14 residues. The CDR3 loop reads CAISDFPNTGELFF.

The rearrangement links TRBV12-3 or TRBV12-4 to TRBJ2-2; TCRdb's D gene call, TRBD1, goes unchecked for lack of DNA. The CDR3 runs to 12 residues. CDR3: CASRRTGRELFF.

The chain employs TRBV7-8 and TRBJ2-2; TCRdb lists TRBD1, though no DNA is available to test this call. The CDR3 length is 17 residues. Germline V gene lookup returns CDR1 SGHVS and CDR2 FQNEAQ. CDR3 loop: CASSLRAPLWDTGELFF. The variable domain in full, completed from reference TRBV7-8 and TRBJ2-2, reads GAGVSQSPRYKVAKRGQDVALRCDPISGHVSLFWYQQALGQGPEFLTYFQNEAQLDKSGLPSDRFFAERPEGSVSTLKIQRTQQEDSAVYLCASSLRAPLWDTGELFFGEGSRLTVL.

This chain joins TRBV6-2 or TRBV6-3 and TRBJ1-5; TCRdb returns TRBD1, unconfirmable since there is no DNA. Germline V gives CDR1 MNHEY, CDR2 SVGEGT. The CDR3 length is 13 residues. CDR3 loop: CASSPGRGQPQHF.

The chain is built from TRBV11-2 and TRBJ2-3. CDR1 and CDR2 (germline): SGHAT, FQNNGV. The CDR3 covers 15 residues. This CDR3 is CASSLGWGNTDTQYF.

The rearrangement links TRBV6-1 to TRBJ1-4; TCRdb outputs TRBD1, but without DNA this stays unchecked. CDR3 size: 14 residues. Germline V gene sequence: CDR1 MNHNS, CDR2 SASEGT. The CDR3 region is CASSLDRGHEKLFF.

The chain combines TRBV7-2 with TRBJ1-2. The CDR3 contains 12 residues. Germline lookup yields CDR1 SGHTA and CDR2 FQGNSA. The CDR3 loop reads CASSLEVYGYTF.

V and J are TRBV28 and TRBJ2-5. The CDR3 runs 15 residues. Germline lookup yields CDR1 MDHEN and CDR2 SYDVKM. CDR3 residues: CASSLWSGSQKTQYF.

V is TRBV30 and J is TRBJ1-1; TCRdb outputs TRBD1, but without DNA this stays unchecked. Germline CDR1 GTSNPN, CDR2 SVGIG (reference sequence). The CDR3 is made up of 11 amino acids. The CDR3 here is CAWKGLTEAFF.

J is TRBJ1-5 and V is TRBV6-6. The V gene's germline CDR1 is MNHNY and CDR2 SVGAGI (reference sequence). The CDR3 runs to 14 residues. The chain's CDR3 is CASKQTANNQPQHF.

This rearrangement joins TRBV2 to TRBJ2-3; TCRdb proposes TRBD1, but this gene call is untestable without DNA. Germline CDR1 and CDR2: SNHLY and FYNNEI. The CDR3 sequence is 14 residues long. The CDR3 sequence: CASSPRTGGDTQYF.

The V and J genes are TRBV30 and TRBJ1-1. Germline V CDR1 and CDR2: GTSNPN, SVGIG (reference sequence). The CDR3 covers 12 residues. The CDR3 reads CAWSVTNTEAFF.

This chain uses TRBV14 with TRBJ2-1; TCRdb gives TRBD2 as the D gene, but with no DNA this cannot be confirmed. Germline values: CDR1 SGHDN, CDR2 FVKESK. The CDR3 has 15 amino acids. The CDR3 protein is CASSQENGRAVEQFF.